Sequencing of this T cell receptor (beta chain) was carried out in a study of T cell responses to AZD1222 COVID-19 vaccine. Study-wide findings and caveats: Regions 160-218 and 743-854 held dominance among vaccine-associated CD4 TCRs, which spanned spike. Two doses of AZD1222 preceded a rise in Spike-specific TCR breadth and depth. Just 6 or 7 people given AZD1222 tested seropositive at baseline. Females outnumbered males among donors, who were mostly white British; clonal diversity was possibly underestimated.

Remarks on this clone: The target antigen is unknown.

The CDR3 loop spans 17 amino acids. Germline loops: CDR1 SGHKS, CDR2 YYEKEE (reference sequence). V dropped 2 bases and J dropped 0; count of bases not matched to a gene: 10. The assay was immunoSEQ multiplex PCR, and TCRdb's table has in-frame clones only and misses some. The sample shows approximately 190,000 clones, around 90% of them seen only once. This TCR derives from an adult who received the MenACWY meningococcal vaccine as a control. The V call is TRBV5-5, the J call TRBJ2-7; TRBD1 matches at 8 bases. This material consisted of peripheral blood, taken 28 days after the second dose of the MenACWY control vaccine. The CDR3: CASSFRDRQYSSYEQYF. The CDR3 DNA is TGTGCCAGCAGCTTTCGGGACAGGCAGTATAGCTCCTACGAGCAGTACTTC.